The rows below give T cell receptor beta chains drawn from one sample of a study of cytomegalovirus exposure and HLA in healthy donors. The data were produced by immunoSEQ multiplex PCR, yet TCRdb's version contains in-frame clones alone and is incomplete. The sample lists 65,000 to 75,000 clones; 85% to 95% were seen once. Sequencing was carried out using PBMCs. These receptors were obtained from a man aged 18 to 30 in good health and CMV-seropositive. Both conserved end residues are part of each CDR3. A D gene is named only where the DNA matches it firmly. Clone size is given for some rows only: seen once, a few or many times, or a class if the clone is expanded.

size | J | D | V | DNA | CDR3
- | TRBJ2-7 | TRBD1 | TRBV27 | TGTGCCAGCAGTTTACGAGGGGGCCCATCCTACGAGCAGTACTTC | CASSLRGGPSYEQYF
- | TRBJ1-1 | TRBD1 | TRBV30 | TGTGCCTGGAGTGTATACAGGGGTCTGGCGGTTAAGAACACTGAAGCTTTCTTT | CAWSVYRGLAVKNTEAFF
- | TRBJ2-1 | - | TRBV30 | TGTGCCTGGAGTAGGAGGGAGCAGTTCTTC | CAWSRREQFF
- | TRBJ2-1 | - | TRBV10-3 | TGTGCCACCGCAGGTTTTACCGGTGATGAGCAGTTCTTC | CATAGFTGDEQFF
- | TRBJ2-3 | TRBD1 | TRBV10-3 | TGTGCCATCAGTGGACAGGGTACAGATACGCAGTATTTT | CAISGQGTDTQYF
- | TRBJ1-5 | TRBD1 | TRBV28 | TGTGCCAGCAACGACCCGGGACAGGGGAATCAGCCCCAGCATTTT | CASNDPGQGNQPQHF
- | TRBJ2-2 | TRBD1 | TRBV5-4 | TGTGCCAGCAGCTCGATCCGGGACAGGGGTTTGACCGGGGAGCTGTTTTTT | CASSSIRDRGLTGELFF
- | TRBJ2-3 | - | TRBV10-3 | TGTGCCATCAGTGAGTCCCGGAGCACAGATACGCAGTATTTT | CAISESRSTDTQYF
- | TRBJ1-1 | - | TRBV27 | TGTGCCAGCAGTCACGGTGCCACTGAAGCTTTCTTT | CASSHGATEAFF
- | TRBJ1-1 | TRBD1 | TRBV18 | TGTGCCAGCTCGCCCGACAGGGCCACTGAAGCTTTCTTT | CASSPDRATEAFF
- | TRBJ1-4 | TRBD1 | TRBV7-9 | TGTGCCAGCAGCCGGAGGACTGGACAGGGATCGGGTGAAAAACTGTTTTTT | CASSRRTGQGSGEKLFF
- | TRBJ1-3 | - | TRBV29-1 | TGCAGCGTGGGGGGGGACTTCCTCTCTGGAAACACCATATATTTT | CSVGGDFLSGNTIYF
- | TRBJ2-5 | TRBD1 | TRBV5-1 | TGCGCCAGCAGCTCTCAGGGGGCGGGGGAGACCCAGTACTTC | CASSSQGAGETQYF
once | TRBJ2-1 | TRBD2 | TRBV25-1 | TGTGCCAGCAGTGAATGGGGGCTAGCGGGAAGAAATGAGCAGTTCTTC | CASSEWGLAGRNEQFF
- | TRBJ2-7 | TRBD2 | TRBV9 | TGTGCCAGCAGCCCATCGTCGACTAGCGGAGCCTACGAGCAGTACTTC | CASSPSSTSGAYEQYF
- | TRBJ1-1 | - | TRBV18 | TGTGCCAGCTCACCAGCCCTAGGACAGACGGGGACTGAAGCTTTCTTT | CASSPALGQTGTEAFF
- | TRBJ2-1 | TRBD2 | TRBV27 | TGTGCCAGCAGTTCCCTAGCGGGAGGGCCATCAGGTGAGCAGTTCTTC | CASSSLAGGPSGEQFF
- | TRBJ2-1 | TRBD2 | TRBV19 | TGTGCCACGGTCGACGTCGCCGGGAGGGCCATTATTCGCAATGAGCAGTTCTTC | CATVDVAGRAIIRNEQFF